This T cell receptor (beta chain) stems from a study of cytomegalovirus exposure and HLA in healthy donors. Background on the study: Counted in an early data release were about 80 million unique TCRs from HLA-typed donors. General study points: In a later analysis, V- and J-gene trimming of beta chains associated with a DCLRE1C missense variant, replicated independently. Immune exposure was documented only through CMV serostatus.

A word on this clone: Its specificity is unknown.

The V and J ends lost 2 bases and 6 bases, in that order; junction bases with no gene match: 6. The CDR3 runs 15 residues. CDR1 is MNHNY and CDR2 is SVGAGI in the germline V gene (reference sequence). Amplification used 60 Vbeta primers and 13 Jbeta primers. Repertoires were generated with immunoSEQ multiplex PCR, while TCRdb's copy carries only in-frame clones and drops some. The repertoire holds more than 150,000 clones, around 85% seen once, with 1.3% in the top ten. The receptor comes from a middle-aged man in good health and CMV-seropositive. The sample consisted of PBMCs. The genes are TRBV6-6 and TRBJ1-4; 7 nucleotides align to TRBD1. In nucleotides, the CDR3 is TGTGCCAGCAGTTACAGGGGGCGGAAGGATGAAAAACTGTTTTTT. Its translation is CASSYRGRKDEKLFF.